These 7 T cell receptor beta chains originate from one sample sequenced in a study of cytomegalovirus exposure and HLA in healthy donors. Both 60 Vbeta primers and 13 Jbeta primers went into the PCR. Repertoires were generated with immunoSEQ multiplex PCR, while TCRdb's copy carries only in-frame clones and drops some. Of some 130,000 clones listed, approximately 80% are singletons. Sequences were obtained from PBMCs. These receptors all come from a male donor in good health and CMV-seronegative.

The V and J genes are TRBV7-9 and TRBJ2-5; D gene ambiguous. CDR3 size: 15 residues. The germline V gene encodes CDR1 SEHNR and CDR2 FQNEAQ (reference sequence). V was trimmed by 1 base and J by 4 bases, leaving 13 bases between them. In DNA, the CDR3 is TGTGCCAGCAGCTTAGGTACAACTACGGGAGAGACCCAGTACTTC. Protein product: CASSLGTTTGETQYF.

The J gene is TRBJ1-4, the V gene TRBV9; TRBD1 matches at 10 bases. Germline CDR1 is SGDLS and CDR2 is YYNGEE. V lost 0 bases to trimming and J lost 4 bases; unmatched junction nucleotides: 3. The CDR3 has 16 amino acids. The CDR3 loop is CASSVEGDRGNEKLFF. The CDR3 nucleotides read TGTGCCAGCAGCGTAGAAGGGGACAGGGGTAATGAAAAACTGTTTTTT. The entire variable domain, with the rest obtained from reference TRBV9 and TRBJ1-4, is as follows: DSGVTQTPKHLITATGQRVTLRCSPRSGDLSVYWYQQSLDQGLQFLIQYYNGEERAKGNILERFSAQQFPDLHSELNLSSLELGDSALYFCASSVEGDRGNEKLFFGSGTQLSVL.

The chain couples TRBV18 to TRBJ1-5; TRBD1 matches at 9 bases. Germline V gives CDR1 KGHSH, CDR2 LQKENI. V shed 5 bases and J 2 bases; nucleotides not matched to a gene: 4. CDR3 length: 15 residues. This CDR3 is CASSSRDRGNQPQHF. The CDR3 nucleotides are TGTGCCAGCTCATCCCGGGACAGGGGCAATCAGCCCCAGCATTTT.

Here the CDR3 DNA reads TGTGCCAGCAGTTTTTCGGTGCGCAATGAGCAGTTCTTC. It specifies CASSFSVRNEQFF. The V gene is TRBV27, the J gene TRBJ2-1; D remains ambiguous. Trimming removed 3 bases from V and 6 bases from J, with 9 bases in between. This CDR3 has 13 amino acids. The germline V gene has CDR1 MNHEY and CDR2 SMNVEV (reference sequence).

This clone occurred a few times. This sample includes further DNA sequences coding for the same CDR3. The rearrangement joins TRBV5-4 to TRBJ2-1, with 7 positions matching TRBD2. This CDR3 has 15 amino acids. The ends lost 8 bases at V and 0 bases at J; junction bases unmatched: 8. Looked up from germline, CDR1 is SGHNT and CDR2 is YYREEE (reference sequence). The CDR3 nucleotides read TGTGCCAGTTGGGCCAGGACTAGCTCCTACAATGAGCAGTTCTTC. Translating it yields CASWARTSSYNEQFF.

The chain couples TRBV18 to TRBJ1-5; 7 nucleotides match TRBD1. Per the germline V gene, CDR1 is KGHSH and CDR2 is LQKENI. Losses at the gene ends were 3 bases for V and 1 base for J; bases not matched to a gene: 3. This CDR3 has 15 amino acids. CDR3 region: CASSPDRASNQPQHF. The CDR3 DNA is TGTGCCAGCTCACCTGACAGGGCAAGCAATCAGCCCCAGCATTTT. The variable domain in full, completed from reference TRBV18 and TRBJ1-5, reads NAGVMQNPRHLVRRRGQEARLRCSPMKGHSHVYWYRQLPEEGLKFMVYLQKENIIDESGMPKERFSAEFPKEGPSILRIQQVVRGDSAAYFCASSPDRASNQPQHFGDGTRLSIL.

This chain links TRBV4-3 with TRBJ1-2; 8 bases line up with TRBD1. In germline, CDR1 is LGHNA, CDR2 YSLEER. Unmatched junction bases numbered 8, after V lost 1 base and J lost 4 bases. This CDR3 comprises 16 residues. The CDR3 reads CASSQGNRGIIYGYTF. The CDR3 DNA sequence: TGCGCCAGCAGCCAAGGAAACAGGGGGATCATCTATGGCTACACCTTC.